This record looks at one TCR beta chain sequence and its context. This entry is derived from a study of blood T cell repertoires in COVID-19. For the study at large: T cells, B-cell-depleted T cells, or PBMCs provided the cDNA or gDNA that served as material.

Per germline, CDR1 SEHNR and CDR2 FQNEAQ (reference sequence). This CDR3 spans 15 amino acids. V was cut by 4 bases and J by 3 bases, with 13 bases left in between. How the authors handled the data: Reference gene primer amplification gave nucleated cell count estimates. Some clones are missing from TCRdb's copy, which holds only in-frame ones; the method was immunoSEQ multiplex PCR. V and J calls and clone size are as listed in that table; D and trimming were resolved from the DNA. This sample has fewer than 300,000 clones, with 83% found just once. The receptor comes from a woman aged 45-59 years who had recovered from COVID-19. The sequenced sample was peripheral blood. The gene calls are TRBV7-9 and TRBJ1-5; D call uncertain. The CDR3 protein is CASSCNTVDNQPQHF. DNA for the CDR3: TGTGCCAGCAGCTGCAATACGGTTGACAATCAGCCCCAGCATTTT.